The source of this T cell receptor (beta chain) is a study of cytomegalovirus exposure and HLA in healthy donors. Primers: 60 Vbeta forward and 13 Jbeta reverse. TCRdb's copy holds only in-frame clones and misses some; the assay was immunoSEQ multiplex PCR. The table includes about 98,000 clones, more than 70% detected once. Looked up from germline, CDR1 is MDHEN and CDR2 is SYDVKM. This CDR3 has 15 residues. The J segment lost 2 bases and the V segment lost 5 bases, leaving 5 bases of the junction unmatched. The genes are TRBV28 and TRBJ2-3, with TRBD2 identical over 9 bases. The clonotype comes from a man aged 18 to 30 in good health and CMV-seropositive. Input material: PBMCs. The CDR3 region is CASSSTSGFTDTQYF. The CDR3 bases are TGTGCCAGCAGTAGCACTAGCGGGTTCACAGATACGCAGTATTTT. The full variable domain, rest sourced from reference TRBV28 and TRBJ2-3, is DVKVTQSSRYLVKRTGEKVFLECVQDMDHENMFWYRQDPGLGLRLIYFSYDVKMKEKGDIPEGYSVSREKKERFSLILESASTNQTSMYLCASSSTSGFTDTQYFGPGTRLTVL.